Following are 10 T cell receptor beta chains from one sample sequenced in a study of cytomegalovirus exposure and HLA in healthy donors. Researchers ran the PCR with 60 Vbeta and 13 Jbeta primers. TCRdb's copy holds only in-frame clones and misses some; the assay was immunoSEQ multiplex PCR. The sample records about 280,000 clones, about 90% being singletons. Sequencing used PBMCs. Source of these receptors: a young woman in good health and CMV-seronegative.

The rearrangement uses TRBV7-9 and TRBJ1-1; tentative D call: TRBD1 (5 bases). The CDR3 is 13 amino acids. Germline CDR1 SEHNR, CDR2 FQNEAQ (reference sequence). The V end was cut by 5 bases, the J end by 3 bases, with 10 bases between. CDR3 loop: CASSPDSDTEAFF. CDR3 in DNA: TGTGCCAGCAGCCCAGACAGTGACACTGAAGCTTTCTTT. Filled out from reference TRBV7-9 and TRBJ1-1, the complete variable domain reads DTGVSQNPRHKITKRGQNVTFRCDPISEHNRLYWYRQTLGQGPEFLTYFQNEAQLEKSRLLSDRFSAERPKGSFSTLEIQRTEQGDSAMYLCASSPDSDTEAFFGQGTRLTVV.

V is TRBV28 and J is TRBJ2-5, with D hard to call. V lost 4 bases and J lost 5, with 14 bases in between. Germline assignment: CDR1 MDHEN and CDR2 SYDVKM. CDR3 size: 14 residues. The CDR3 spells CASSSGSPWETQYF. CDR3 sequence (DNA): TGTGCCAGCAGTTCCGGGTCCCCATGGGAGACCCAGTACTTC.

The chain has TRBV15 and TRBJ1-5; D not certain. V was trimmed by 5 bases and J by 3 bases, leaving 20 bases between them. CDR1 and CDR2 (germline): LNHNV, YYDKDF (reference sequence). The CDR3 has 17 amino acids. For the CDR3, the DNA is TGTGCCACCAGCGGACTCATGACCGGGAGGGTCAATCAGCCCCAGCATTTT. Translating gives CATSGLMTGRVNQPQHF.

The chain employs TRBV7-8 and TRBJ2-3, with D perhaps matching TRBD1 (5 bases). Germline V gene sequence: CDR1 SGHVS, CDR2 FQNEAQ. Trimming took off 2 bases at V and 3 bases at J, with 12 bases between the two ends. CDR3 length: 15 amino acids. The CDR3 DNA reads TGTGCCAGCAGCTTATTTGGGGCCGGGACAGATACGCAGTATTTT. This translates into CASSLFGAGTDTQYF.

V is TRBV19 and J is TRBJ2-7; 9 nucleotides agree with TRBD1. This CDR3 is built from 13 residues. Looked up from germline, CDR1 is LNHDA and CDR2 is SQIVND (reference sequence). Germline trimming cut 3 bases from V and 5 bases from J; bases unmatched to any gene: 2. Here the CDR3 DNA reads TGTGCCAGTAGTATCAGGACAGGGGACGAGCAGTACTTC. Its protein is CASSIRTGDEQYF.

The CDR3 DNA follows: TGTGCCACCAGCCCGAGCCGGCGGGGTCTTTCCTACAATGAGCAGTTCTTC. Amino acids: CATSPSRRGLSYNEQFF. The chain links TRBV15 to TRBJ2-1; tentatively, D is TRBD2 (6 bases). Germline CDR1 LNHNV, CDR2 YYDKDF (reference sequence). This CDR3 has 17 residues. V lost 5 bases and J 1 base, leaving 18 bases between the germline ends.

This chain connects TRBV5-1 to TRBJ1-1; 7 bases line up with TRBD1. This CDR3 comprises 16 residues. Per the germline V gene, CDR1 is SGHRS and CDR2 is YFSETQ. Trimming took 3 bases from V and 0 from J; bases not matched to a gene: 8. As DNA, the CDR3 is TGCGCCAGCAGCTCGGGGACAGCTAGTATGAACACTGAAGCTTTCTTT. Encoded protein: CASSSGTASMNTEAFF.

The gene calls are TRBV11-2 and TRBJ1-3; D gene unclear. Trimming removed 1 base at V and 5 bases at J, with 6 bases between. CDR1 is SGHAT and CDR2 is FQNNGV in the germline V gene. The CDR3 loop spans 13 amino acids. CDR3 DNA sequence: TGTGCCAGCAGCTTAGTGGGCAGAAACACCATATATTTT. As protein: CASSLVGRNTIYF.

This chain's CDR3 is CASSHDSGGYNEQFF. Here the CDR3 DNA reads TGCGCCAGCAGCCACGATAGCGGGGGCTACAATGAGCAGTTCTTC. The chain is built from TRBV5-1 and TRBJ2-1; 9 nucleotides match TRBD2. Germline CDR1 and CDR2: SGHRS and YFSETQ. The CDR3 loop spans 15 amino acids. Trimming cost V 4 bases and J 3 bases; bases outside gene matches: 5.

This rearrangement joins TRBV6-4 to TRBJ2-7; TRBD2 aligns across 10 bases. The CDR3 length is 15 residues. J lost 2 bases, V lost 4 bases, and 5 bases had no gene match. Per germline, CDR1 MRHNA and CDR2 SNTAGT. The CDR3 sequence is CASSVGAGGAYEQYF. The DNA of the CDR3 is TGTGCCAGCAGTGTCGGAGCGGGGGGGGCCTACGAGCAGTACTTC.